The rows below give T cell receptor beta chains drawn from one sample of a study of spatial heterogeneity in lung cancer. Each CDR3 protein gets one entry after TCRdb re-called the 5' RACE reads with MiXCR. In the table there are more than 50,000 distinct CDR3 sequences, over 5.5% of which are singletons. The input for sequencing was PBMCs, taken at surgery. These receptors all come from a female donor with early-stage non-small cell lung cancer. The CDR3 runs from the conserved cysteine through the conserved F or W. Fields, in order: V gene, clone size, J gene, D gene, CDR3 protein, CDR3 DNA. The D gene is left open where the match is weak. Clone size is not always given. Where it is, it says once, few, many or a class for expanded clones.

v_call: TRBV2
clone_size: .
j_call: TRBJ1-5
d_call: .
cdr3_aa: CASSETRSRQPQHF
cdr3_nt: TGTGCCAGCAGTGAAACCCGCTCCCGCCAGCCCCAGCATTTT

v_call: TRBV4-1
clone_size: many
j_call: TRBJ2-5
d_call: TRBD2
cdr3_aa: CASSQSLAGAGETQYF
cdr3_nt: TGCGCCAGCAGCCAGTCTCTAGCGGGGGCGGGAGAGACCCAGTACTTC

v_call: TRBV6-1
clone_size: .
j_call: TRBJ2-1
d_call: .
cdr3_aa: CAVLKRHQQFF
cdr3_nt: TGTGCCGTCCTGAAAAGGCACCAGCAGTTCTTC

v_call: TRBV3-1
clone_size: .
j_call: TRBJ2-7
d_call: TRBD2
cdr3_aa: CASSRAGGSSYEQYF
cdr3_nt: TGTGCCAGCAGCCGGGCGGGGGGCAGCTCCTACGAGCAGTACTTC

v_call: TRBV20-1
clone_size: few
j_call: TRBJ2-7
d_call: .
cdr3_aa: CSARDSWYEQYF
cdr3_nt: TGCAGTGCTAGAGATTCTTGGTACGAGCAGTACTTC

v_call: TRBV2
clone_size: .
j_call: TRBJ2-4
d_call: .
cdr3_aa: CASRDSLDFQYF
cdr3_nt: TGTGCCAGCAGGGATTCACTAGATTTTCAGTACTTC

v_call: TRBV7-9
clone_size: few
j_call: TRBJ1-4
d_call: .
cdr3_aa: CASSSAGSRNEKLFF
cdr3_nt: TGTGCCAGCAGCTCCGCGGGGTCAAGAAATGAAAAACTGTTTTTT

v_call: TRBV4-2
clone_size: many
j_call: TRBJ2-3
d_call: .
cdr3_aa: CASSQDTSSDTQYF
cdr3_nt: TGTGCCAGCAGCCAAGATACTAGCTCAGATACGCAGTATTTT

v_call: TRBV7-3
clone_size: many
j_call: TRBJ1-2
d_call: .
cdr3_aa: CASSLKGVPSRGYTF
cdr3_nt: TGTGCCAGCAGCTTAAAAGGGGTCCCGTCGCGAGGCTACACCTTC

v_call: TRBV12-3/TRBV12-4
clone_size: many
j_call: TRBJ2-6
d_call: .
cdr3_aa: CASSLELGSGPGANVLTF
cdr3_nt: TGTGCCAGCAGTTTAGAGCTGGGGTCCGGACCTGGGGCCAACGTCCTGACTTTC

v_call: TRBV3-1
clone_size: .
j_call: TRBJ2-5
d_call: TRBD2
cdr3_aa: CASSPSGGIQETQYF
cdr3_nt: TGTGCCAGCAGCCCTAGCGGGGGGATCCAAGAGACCCAGTACTTC

v_call: TRBV7-9
clone_size: many
j_call: TRBJ1-2
d_call: .
cdr3_aa: CASSLHEGNGYTF
cdr3_nt: TGTGCCAGCAGCTTACATGAGGGAAATGGCTACACCTTC